A selection of T cell receptor beta chains follows, all from one sample in a study of cytomegalovirus exposure and HLA in healthy donors. Some clones are missing from TCRdb's copy, which holds only in-frame ones; the method was immunoSEQ multiplex PCR. This sample has some 160,000 clones, with over 75% found just once. Sequenced: PBMCs. These receptors originate from a male donor in good health and CMV-seronegative. The CDR3 runs from the conserved cysteine through the conserved F or W. A D gene is named only where the DNA matches it firmly. Where a row states a size, it is once, few, many or the class of an expanded clone; other rows omit it.

v_gene,j_gene,d_gene,abundance,CDR3aa,CDR3nt
TRBV11-3,TRBJ1-3,TRBD1,.,CASSLGDSGNTIYF,TGTGCCAGCAGCTTAGGGGACAGCGGAAACACCATATATTTT
TRBV5-1,TRBJ1-2,TRBD1,.,CASRTGGLGYTF,TGCGCCAGCCGGACAGGGGGATTAGGCTACACCTTC
TRBV27,TRBJ2-3,.,.,CASSLSSIGTDTQYF,TGTGCCAGCAGTTTATCCAGTATTGGCACAGATACGCAGTATTTT
TRBV6-5,TRBJ2-4,TRBD1,.,CASSHRGAKNIQYF,TGTGCCAGCAGCCACAGGGGTGCCAAAAACATTCAGTACTTC
TRBV5-1,TRBJ1-1,TRBD1,.,CASSAGQGYTEAFF,TGCGCCAGCAGCGCGGGACAGGGTTACACTGAAGCTTTCTTT
TRBV9,TRBJ2-1,TRBD2,.,CASSGGGDNEQFF,TGTGCCAGCAGCGGGGGGGGTGACAATGAGCAGTTCTTC
TRBV2,TRBJ1-2,.,.,CASRDTENYGYTF,TGTGCCAGCAGAGATACAGAGAACTATGGCTACACCTTC
TRBV30,TRBJ1-1,.,.,CAWSGISNTEAFF,TGTGCCTGGAGTGGTATATCGAACACTGAAGCTTTCTTT
TRBV4-3,TRBJ2-1,.,.,CASSQDYGRVGGNEQFF,TGCGCCAGCAGCCAAGATTACGGCAGGGTGGGGGGTAATGAGCAGTTCTTC
TRBV7-2,TRBJ1-5,TRBD1,.,CASSTQSPGTGRNQPQHF,TGTGCCAGCAGCACCCAATCTCCCGGGACAGGGCGCAATCAGCCCCAGCATTTT
TRBV15,TRBJ1-5,.,.,CATSRDSGNSNQPQHF,TGTGCCACCAGCAGAGATTCAGGGAATAGCAATCAGCCCCAGCATTTT
TRBV5-1,TRBJ2-7,.,.,CASSSTGLNYEQYF,TGCGCCAGCAGCTCCACGGGACTCAACTACGAGCAGTACTTC
TRBV7-2,TRBJ2-7,TRBD1,few,CASKTGPNSYEQYF,TGTGCCAGTAAGACAGGGCCAAACTCCTACGAGCAGTACTTC
TRBV9,TRBJ1-1,TRBD1,.,CASSAGTGGTEAFF,TGTGCCAGCAGCGCCGGGACAGGGGGAACTGAAGCTTTCTTT
TRBV9,TRBJ2-2,.,once,CASSGGANTGELFF,TGTGCCAGCAGCGGCGGAGCGAACACCGGGGAGCTGTTTTTT
TRBV5-1,TRBJ2-5,.,once,CASSSDQGTQYF,TGCGCCAGCAGCTCTGACCAGGGGACCCAGTACTTC
TRBV10-3,TRBJ2-7,.,.,CAIRGSRGDSYEQYF,TGTGCCATCAGGGGGTCTCGGGGAGACTCCTACGAGCAGTACTTC
TRBV27,TRBJ2-7,.,.,CASSPGGRYYEQYF,TGTGCCAGCAGTCCCGGAGGGCGGTACTACGAGCAGTACTTC
TRBV5-6,TRBJ2-5,TRBD1,few,CASSPGQGHWETQYF,TGTGCCAGCAGCCCAGGACAGGGCCATTGGGAGACCCAGTACTTC
TRBV2,TRBJ1-2,.,few,CASSDNGNYGYTF,TGTGCCAGCAGTGATAACGGTAACTATGGCTACACCTTC
TRBV4-3,TRBJ1-2,.,few,CASSQWLHQGGYTF,TGCGCCAGCAGCCAATGGTTACATCAGGGAGGCTACACCTTC
TRBV6-1,TRBJ2-2,.,once,CASVQGGTTRGELFF,TGTGCCAGTGTACAGGGTGGAACAACGCGCGGGGAGCTGTTTTTT
TRBV28,TRBJ2-5,.,.,CASSPSGFQETQYF,TGTGCCAGCAGTCCAAGTGGCTTCCAAGAGACCCAGTACTTC
TRBV10-1,TRBJ2-5,TRBD2,.,CASQRDYQETQYF,TGCGCCAGCCAGCGGGACTACCAAGAGACCCAGTACTTC
TRBV4-1,TRBJ1-1,.,.,CASSQDEYRNTEAFF,TGCGCCAGCAGCCAAGATGAGTATAGGAACACTGAAGCTTTCTTT
TRBV5-6,TRBJ2-1,.,.,CASSLVPGRVTYNEQFF,TGTGCCAGCAGCTTGGTTCCGGGAAGAGTGACCTACAATGAGCAGTTCTTC
TRBV6-5,TRBJ2-5,.,.,CASSSRRRETQYF,TGTGCCAGCAGTTCCCGGAGAAGGGAGACCCAGTACTTC
TRBV5-1,TRBJ2-5,.,few,CASSLATEQETQYF,TGCGCCAGCAGCTTGGCTACGGAGCAAGAGACCCAGTACTTC
TRBV5-1,TRBJ1-1,TRBD1,.,CASSPGQSNTEAFF,TGCGCCAGCAGCCCGGGACAGTCGAACACTGAAGCTTTCTTT
TRBV6-6,TRBJ2-2,.,few,CASLLDRSNTGELFF,TGTGCCAGCTTACTAGACAGGTCGAACACCGGGGAGCTGTTTTTT
TRBV14,TRBJ1-2,.,.,CASSQGQIGYTF,TGTGCCAGCAGCCAAGGACAAATTGGCTACACCTTC
TRBV14,TRBJ1-2,TRBD1,.,CASSQERRQGVYGYTF,TGTGCCAGCAGCCAAGAGAGGCGACAGGGAGTCTATGGCTACACCTTC
TRBV5-6,TRBJ2-7,.,.,CASSLGDYEQYF,TGTGCCAGCAGCTTGGGCGACTACGAGCAGTACTTC
TRBV7-8,TRBJ2-5,TRBD1,.,CASSLLGQGALETQYF,TGTGCCAGCAGCTTACTTGGGCAGGGGGCTTTGGAGACCCAGTACTTC
TRBV19,TRBJ1-2,.,.,CATSPRIINYGYTF,TGTGCCACGAGCCCCCGCATCATTAACTATGGCTACACCTTC
TRBV9,TRBJ1-3,.,.,CASSVESAGNTIYF,TGTGCCAGCAGCGTAGAGAGTGCCGGAAACACCATATATTTT
TRBV5-1,TRBJ2-3,.,.,CASSLGPSTDTQYF,TGCGCCAGCAGCTTGGGGCCTAGCACAGATACGCAGTATTTT
TRBV7-8,TRBJ1-5,.,.,CASSLEAGLNQPQHF,TGTGCCAGCAGCTTGGAGGCGGGCCTTAATCAGCCCCAGCATTTT
TRBV15,TRBJ2-7,.,.,CATTNRGARSYEQYF,TGTGCCACCACCAACCGGGGGGCGAGATCCTACGAGCAGTACTTC
TRBV5-4,TRBJ2-1,TRBD1,.,CASSRGQGAVEQFF,TGTGCCAGCAGCAGGGGACAGGGGGCCGTTGAGCAGTTCTTC
TRBV10-3,TRBJ1-6,TRBD1,once,CAISFDDRVDSPLHF,TGTGCCATCAGTTTCGATGACAGGGTGGATTCACCCCTCCACTTT
TRBV7-6,TRBJ2-7,TRBD1,.,CASSSPRTGEQYF,TGTGCCAGCAGCTCCCCAAGGACAGGCGAGCAGTACTTC
TRBV5-1,TRBJ1-2,TRBD1,.,CASREGGPYGYTF,TGCGCCAGCAGGGAAGGGGGCCCTTATGGCTACACCTTC
TRBV25-1,TRBJ2-7,.,.,CASSVGGPYEQYF,TGTGCCAGCAGTGTAGGAGGGCCCTACGAGCAGTACTTC
TRBV13,TRBJ2-1,.,medium-sized,CASSLEEGNEQFF,TGTGCCAGCAGCTTAGAAGAGGGCAATGAGCAGTTCTTC
TRBV10-3,TRBJ1-3,.,.,CAISQSYSGNTIYF,TGTGCCATCTCCCAAAGCTACTCTGGAAACACCATATATTTT
TRBV11-2,TRBJ2-1,TRBD1,.,CASSTGTGAYNEQFF,TGTGCCAGCAGCACCGGGACAGGAGCCTACAATGAGCAGTTCTTC
TRBV6-5,TRBJ1-4,.,.,CASSSTGLPGGEKLFF,TGTGCCAGCAGTTCCACGGGTCTCCCCGGGGGTGAAAAACTGTTTTTT
TRBV6-5,TRBJ2-7,.,.,CASHSRNRESYEQYF,TGTGCCAGCCATAGCCGGAACAGGGAATCTTACGAGCAGTACTTC
TRBV15,TRBJ2-1,.,once,CATVSWGEDNEQFF,TGTGCCACCGTAAGTTGGGGGGAAGACAATGAGCAGTTCTTC
TRBV7-2,TRBJ1-6,.,.,CASSLNGAGSPLHF,TGTGCCAGCAGCTTAAATGGGGCTGGGTCACCCCTCCACTTT